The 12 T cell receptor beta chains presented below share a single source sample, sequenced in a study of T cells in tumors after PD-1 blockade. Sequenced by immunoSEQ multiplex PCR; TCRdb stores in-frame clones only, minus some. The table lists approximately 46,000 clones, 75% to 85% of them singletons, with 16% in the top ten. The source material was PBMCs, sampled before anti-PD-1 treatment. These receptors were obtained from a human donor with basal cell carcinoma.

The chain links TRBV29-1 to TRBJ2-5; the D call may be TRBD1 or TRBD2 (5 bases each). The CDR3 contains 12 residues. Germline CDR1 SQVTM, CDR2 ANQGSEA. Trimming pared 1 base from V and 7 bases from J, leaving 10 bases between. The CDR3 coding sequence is TGCAGCGTTGAAGTTCATGGGACGACCCAGTACTTC. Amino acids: CSVEVHGTTQYF.

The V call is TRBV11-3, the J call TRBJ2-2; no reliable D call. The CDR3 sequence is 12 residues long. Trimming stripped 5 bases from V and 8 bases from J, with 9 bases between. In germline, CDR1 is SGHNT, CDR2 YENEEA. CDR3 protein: CASSLEGGELFF. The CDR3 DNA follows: TGTGCCAGCAGCCTGGAAGGGGGGGAGCTGTTTTTT.

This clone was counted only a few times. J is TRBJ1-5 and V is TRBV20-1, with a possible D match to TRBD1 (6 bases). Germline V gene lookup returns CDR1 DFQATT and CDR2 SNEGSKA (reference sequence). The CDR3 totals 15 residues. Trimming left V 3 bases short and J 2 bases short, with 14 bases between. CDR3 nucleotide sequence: TGCAGTGCTAGTCAACAGGGTGAAGGCAATCAGCCCCAGCATTTT. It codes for CSASQQGEGNQPQHF.

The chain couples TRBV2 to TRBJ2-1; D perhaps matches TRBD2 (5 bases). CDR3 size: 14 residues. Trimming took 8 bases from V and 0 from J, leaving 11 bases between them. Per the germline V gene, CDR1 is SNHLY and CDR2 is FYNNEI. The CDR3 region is CASGLASSYNEQFF. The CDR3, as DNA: TGTGCCAGCGGCCTAGCCTCCTCCTACAATGAGCAGTTCTTC.

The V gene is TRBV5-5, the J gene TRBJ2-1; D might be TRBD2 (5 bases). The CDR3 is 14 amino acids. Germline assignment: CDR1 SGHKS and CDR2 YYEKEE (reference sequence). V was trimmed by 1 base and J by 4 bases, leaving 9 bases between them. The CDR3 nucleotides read TGTGCCAGCAGCTTGATGGACTCATACAATGAGCAGTTCTTC. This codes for CASSLMDSYNEQFF.

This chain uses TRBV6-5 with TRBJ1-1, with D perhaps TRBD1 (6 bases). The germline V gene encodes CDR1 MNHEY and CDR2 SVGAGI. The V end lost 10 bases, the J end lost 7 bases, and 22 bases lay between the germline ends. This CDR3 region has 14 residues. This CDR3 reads CATIPGGEEGEAFF. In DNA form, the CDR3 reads TGTGCCACAATCCCGGGGGGCGAGGAGGGTGAAGCTTTCTTT.

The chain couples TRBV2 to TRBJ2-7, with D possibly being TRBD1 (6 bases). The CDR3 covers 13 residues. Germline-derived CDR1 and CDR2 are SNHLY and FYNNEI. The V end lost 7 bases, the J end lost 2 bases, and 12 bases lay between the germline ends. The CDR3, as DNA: TGTGCCAGCACACAGGGTGGGACCTACGAGCAGTACTTC. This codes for CASTQGGTYEQYF.

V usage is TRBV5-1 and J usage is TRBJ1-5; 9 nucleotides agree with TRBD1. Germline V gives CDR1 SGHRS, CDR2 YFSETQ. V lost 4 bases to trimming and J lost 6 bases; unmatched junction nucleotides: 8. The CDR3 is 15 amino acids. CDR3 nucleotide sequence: TGCGCCAGCAGCCCCTGGACAGGGGACGGTCAGCCCCAGCATTTT. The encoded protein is CASSPWTGDGQPQHF.

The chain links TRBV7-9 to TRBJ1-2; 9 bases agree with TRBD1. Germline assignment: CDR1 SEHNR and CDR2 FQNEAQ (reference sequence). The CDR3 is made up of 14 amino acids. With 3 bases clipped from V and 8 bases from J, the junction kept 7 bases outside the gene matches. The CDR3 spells CASSFEQGARGYTF. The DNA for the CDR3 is TGTGCCAGCAGCTTCGAACAGGGGGCCAGGGGCTACACCTTC.

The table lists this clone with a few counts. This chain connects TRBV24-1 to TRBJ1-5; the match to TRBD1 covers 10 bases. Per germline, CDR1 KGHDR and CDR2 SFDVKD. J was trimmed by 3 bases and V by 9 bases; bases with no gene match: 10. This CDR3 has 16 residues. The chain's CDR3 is CATQTGGDYDNQPQHF. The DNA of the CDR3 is TGTGCCACCCAGACAGGGGGCGATTACGACAATCAGCCCCAGCATTTT.

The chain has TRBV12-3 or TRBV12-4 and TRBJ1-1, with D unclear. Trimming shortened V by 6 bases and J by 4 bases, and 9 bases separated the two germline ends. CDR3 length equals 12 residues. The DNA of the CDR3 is TGTGCCAGCAGGGGGAAAGGCACTGAAGCTTTCTTT. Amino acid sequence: CASRGKGTEAFF.

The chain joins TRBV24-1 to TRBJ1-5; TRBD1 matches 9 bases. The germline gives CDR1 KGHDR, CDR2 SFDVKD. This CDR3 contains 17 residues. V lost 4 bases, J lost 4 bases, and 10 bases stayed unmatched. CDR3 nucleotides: TGTGCCACCAGTGAGGCCCCTTGGGGGACAGGGAATCAGCCCCAGCATTTT. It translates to CATSEAPWGTGNQPQHF.